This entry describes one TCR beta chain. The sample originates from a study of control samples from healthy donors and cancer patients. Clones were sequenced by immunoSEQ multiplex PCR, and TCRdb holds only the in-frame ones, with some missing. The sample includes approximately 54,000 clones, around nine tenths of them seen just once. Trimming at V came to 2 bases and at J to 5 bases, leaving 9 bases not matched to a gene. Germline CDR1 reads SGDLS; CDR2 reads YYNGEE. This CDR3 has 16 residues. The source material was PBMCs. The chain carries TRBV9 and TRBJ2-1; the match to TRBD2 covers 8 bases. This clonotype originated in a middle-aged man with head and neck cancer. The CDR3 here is CASSVVGGGSHNEQFF. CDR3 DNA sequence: TGTGCCAGCAGCGTTGTGGGCGGGGGGTCTCACAATGAGCAGTTCTTC.